The entry below describes one T cell receptor (beta chain). The PCR was carried out with 60 Vbeta primers and 13 Jbeta primers. Method: immunoSEQ multiplex PCR; TCRdb's copy keeps in-frame clones and lacks some. Its clone listing holds tens of thousands of clones. The data derive from a study of cytomegalovirus exposure and HLA in healthy donors. This CDR3 is 14 amino acids long. CDR1 SGDLS and CDR2 YYNGEE come from the germline V gene. V was pared by 8 bases and J by 1 base, with 7 bases of the junction left unmatched. At the time of sampling, donors were nominally healthy, though unrecorded immune exposures were likely.

This receptor was identified in a woman aged 25 to 39 in good health and CMV-seropositive. The sequencing input was PBMCs. V and J are TRBV9 and TRBJ1-1; 8 bases are a match to TRBD1. The CDR3 sequence is CASTRGLRNTEAFF. Written as DNA, the CDR3 is TGTGCCAGTACCAGGGGGCTGAGGAACACTGAAGCTTTCTTT.